These 16 T cell receptor beta chains came from one sample sequenced in a study of cytomegalovirus exposure and HLA in healthy donors. PCR amplification relied on 60 Vbeta primers (plus 13 Jbeta primers). Produced via immunoSEQ multiplex PCR; TCRdb's table is partial and in-frame only. The sample contains a few hundred thousand clones, almost 80% of which appear only once. The sequencing sample was made of PBMCs. Receptor source: a man between 18 and 29 years old in good health and CMV-seronegative.

The CDR3: CASILTSTNTGELFF. DNA for the CDR3: TGTGCTAGTATCCTTACTAGTACGAACACCGGGGAGCTGTTTTTT. V is TRBV12-5 and J is TRBJ2-2; the D gene is possibly TRBD2 (5 bases). Looked up from germline, CDR1 is LGHNT and CDR2 is FRNRAP. Trimming pared 8 bases from V and 0 bases from J, leaving 13 bases between. The CDR3 has 15 amino acids.

In this sample, this clone turned up a few times. J is TRBJ1-2 and V is TRBV9; D unresolved. The germline CDR1 and CDR2 sequences are SGDLS and YYNGEE. The CDR3 is 13 amino acids. Trimming took 3 bases from V and 4 from J, leaving 10 bases between them. CDR3 loop: CASSAEEVYGYTF. CDR3 DNA: TGTGCCAGCAGCGCCGAGGAAGTCTATGGCTACACCTTC.

The chain links TRBV7-6 to TRBJ2-2, with a tentative D call TRBD2 (7 bases). The CDR3 has 17 residues. The germline gives CDR1 SGHVS, CDR2 FNYEAQ. The ends were cut back, 3 bases at V and 4 bases at J, with 18 bases in the middle. CDR3 sequence (DNA): TGTGCCAGCAGCTTGTTTATAGGGGGGGCGCGCACCGGGGAGCTGTTTTTT. Its translation is CASSLFIGGARTGELFF.

The chain carries TRBV27 and TRBJ2-2; D may be TRBD1 (6 bases). CDR3 length equals 15 residues. Germline lookup yields CDR1 MNHEY and CDR2 SMNVEV (reference sequence). V lost 5 bases and J 2 bases, leaving 12 bases between the germline ends. CDR3 bases: TGTGCCAGCAGTCCACACAGGGAAAACACCGGGGAGCTGTTTTTT. Translated: CASSPHRENTGELFF.

This clone was counted between two and nine times. The genes are TRBV6-1 and TRBJ2-4; tentatively, D is TRBD1 (7 bases). Germline values: CDR1 MNHNS, CDR2 SASEGT. CDR3 length: 14 residues. V gave up 6 bases and J gave up 4 bases, with 13 bases separating them. The CDR3 DNA follows: TGTGCCAGCAGCCCAGGGGGGACTAAAAACATTCAGTACTTC. This gives the protein CASSPGGTKNIQYF.

A few counts support this clone. V gene TRBV6-5 combines with J gene TRBJ1-1, with D hard to call. V shed 10 bases and J shed 6 bases, with 12 bases lying between them. CDR1 is MNHEY, CDR2 SVGAGI, per germline. The CDR3 extends over 11 amino acids. In nucleotides, the CDR3 is TGTGCCATATTGAAGGGAGCTGAAGCTTTCTTT. It specifies CAILKGAEAFF.

The chain combines TRBV30 with TRBJ1-2; D is unclear. Germline V gene sequence: CDR1 GTSNPN, CDR2 SVGIG (reference sequence). Trimming removed 2 bases at V and 4 bases at J, with 8 bases between. The CDR3 loop spans 12 amino acids. CDR3 DNA: TGTGCCTGGAGTACGAGAATCTATGGCTACACCTTC. It specifies CAWSTRIYGYTF.

J is TRBJ2-2 and V is TRBV7-2; 7 bases line up with TRBD2. There are 16 residues in the CDR3. Germline V gene data show CDR1 as SGHTA and CDR2 as FQGNSA. V dropped 5 bases and J dropped 2; count of bases not matched to a gene: 8. CDR3 bases: TGTGCCAGCAGCGCCCTCCCAGCGGGAAACACCGGGGAGCTGTTTTTT. Residues: CASSALPAGNTGELFF.

CDR3 sequence reads: CAWSRQGHNYGYTF. In DNA, the CDR3 is TGTGCCTGGAGTCGACAGGGCCATAACTATGGCTACACCTTC. The chain employs TRBV30 and TRBJ1-2; 7 bases agree with TRBD1. Germline lookup yields CDR1 GTSNPN and CDR2 SVGIG (reference sequence). The V segment lost 2 bases and the J segment 1 base; nucleotides outside the gene matches: 4. The CDR3 has 14 amino acids.

This sequence joins TRBV25-1 and TRBJ1-4; 8 bases are shared with TRBD1. V gave up 7 bases and J gave up 10 bases; unmatched junction bases: 8. Germline CDR1 and CDR2: MGHDK and SYGVNS. There are 13 residues in the CDR3. The CDR3 spells CASIETGAAKLFF. The CDR3, as DNA: TGTGCCAGCATAGAGACAGGGGCGGCAAAACTGTTTTTT.

J is TRBJ2-1 and V is TRBV7-3, with 8 bases identical to TRBD2. CDR3 length equals 15 residues. V was clipped by 3 bases and J by 8 bases; unmatched bases: 9. Germline CDR1 SGHTA, CDR2 FQGTGA. CDR3 in DNA: TGTGCCAGCAGCTTTGGACTAGCAGAGGTTGATGAGCAGTTCTTC. Residues: CASSFGLAEVDEQFF. Complete variable domain (other parts from reference TRBV7-3 and TRBJ2-1): GAGVSQTPSNKVTEKGKYVELRCDPISGHTALYWYRQSLGQGPEFLIYFQGTGAADDSGLPNDRFFAVRPEGSVSTLKIQRTERGDSAVYLCASSFGLAEVDEQFFGPGTRLTVL.

V and J are TRBV4-1 and TRBJ2-3, with 12 bases aligning to TRBD2. The CDR3 is 17 residues long. The junction had 5 bases not matched to a gene; V was cut back by 4 bases and J by 0 bases. CDR1 is MGHRA, CDR2 YSYEKL, per germline. CDR3 nucleotide sequence: TGCGCCAGCAGCCGACTAGCGGGGGACCTAAGCACAGATACGCAGTATTTT. Its protein is CASSRLAGDLSTDTQYF.

The chain employs TRBV5-1 and TRBJ2-3; D gene ambiguous. Germline V lookup: CDR1 SGHRS, CDR2 YFSETQ. Trimming shortened V by 0 bases and J by 6 bases, and 5 bases separated the two germline ends. This CDR3 contains 12 residues. This CDR3 is CASSLAEDTQYF. CDR3 nucleotide sequence: TGCGCCAGCAGCTTGGCCGAGGATACGCAGTATTTT.

The rearrangement uses TRBV6-5 and TRBJ1-2; 8 bases fit TRBD1. The germline gives CDR1 MNHEY, CDR2 SVGAGI. J gave up 0 bases and V 7 bases, and 7 bases lay outside the gene matches. The CDR3 is 15 residues long. The CDR3 spells CASKEPGQANYGYTF. The CDR3 DNA sequence: TGTGCCAGCAAAGAACCGGGACAGGCTAACTATGGCTACACCTTC.

The chain couples TRBV7-2 to TRBJ1-1; 7 bases match TRBD1. CDR1 SGHTA and CDR2 FQGNSA come from the germline V gene. Germline trimming cut 6 bases from V and 4 bases from J; bases unmatched to any gene: 5. This CDR3 comprises 13 residues. The CDR3 region has the DNA TGTGCCAGCAGGGCACAGGGGTTCACTGAAGCTTTCTTT. Translated: CASRAQGFTEAFF.

This clone was found a few times. The chain links TRBV19 to TRBJ2-7, with D maybe TRBD2 (5 bases). Germline-derived CDR1 and CDR2 are LNHDA and SQIVND (reference sequence). Trimming took off 1 base at V and 1 base at J, with 5 bases between the two ends. The CDR3 sequence is 13 residues long. The CDR3, as DNA: TGTGCCAGTAGTATAGGAGGGTCCTACGAGCAGTACTTC. Amino acids: CASSIGGSYEQYF. The variable domain in full, with the rest retrieved from reference TRBV19 and TRBJ2-7, is DGGITQSPKYLFRKEGQNVTLSCEQNLNHDAMYWYRQDPGQGLRLIYYSQIVNDFQKGDIAEGYSVSREKKESFPLTVTSAQKNPTAFYLCASSIGGSYEQYFGPGTRLTVT.